This T cell receptor beta chain was sequenced during a study of blood T cell repertoires in COVID-19. Study at large: The analysed material was cDNA or gDNA that came from T cells, B-cell-depleted T cells, or PBMCs.

This clone was counted a single time. V trimming: 6 bases; J trimming: 5 bases; junction bases outside the gene matches: 13. The CDR3 has 19 residues. Germline assignment: CDR1 SGHTA and CDR2 FQGNSA. Method: immunoSEQ multiplex PCR; TCRdb's copy keeps in-frame clones and lacks some. The sample carries a few hundred thousand clones, 90% recorded once. Participants were aged roughly 18 to 89 years, lived in about two dozen US areas, and enrolled virtually. Specimen: PBMCs or T cells enriched from blood (not recorded which). This rearrangement joins TRBV7-2 to TRBJ2-1; 16 bases fit TRBD2. This TCR derives from a man aged 25 to 40 who had been exposed to COVID-19. Here the CDR3 reads CASRLPGLAGGPTNNEQFF. The CDR3 DNA reads TGTGCCAGCAGACTTCCGGGACTAGCGGGGGGGCCCACTAACAATGAGCAGTTCTTC. Using reference TRBV7-2 and TRBJ2-1 for the parts outside the CDR3, the full variable domain is GAGVSQSPSNKVTEKGKDVELRCDPISGHTALYWYRQSLGQGLEFLIYFQGNSAPDKSGLPSDRFSAERTGGSVSTLTIQRTQQEDSAVYLCASRLPGLAGGPTNNEQFFGPGTRLTVL.